Detailed here is one T cell receptor beta chain. Deep was the level used in running the assay. The material for each subset, its genomic DNA, was split evenly across several immunoSEQ plates. Sorted subsets were amplified in replicate PCRs using 200 ng DNA, about 30,000 T cell genomes. Profiled with immunoSEQ multiplex PCR; TCRdb holds only in-frame clones, not every one. Counted here are some 2.1 million clones, over 85% occurring once; the ten biggest clones make up roughly 1.7%. The sample is drawn from a study of shared clonotypes between healthy human individuals. The CDR3 runs 15 residues. Per germline, CDR1 MDHEN and CDR2 SYDVKM. The ends were cut back, 7 bases at V and 0 bases at J, with 16 bases in the middle. CD45RO negativity and positive selection for CCR7 defined naive CD8 cells, a population that excluded terminally differentiated effector memory CD45RA+ cells.

The rearrangement links TRBV28 to TRBJ2-7; D possibly uses TRBD1 or TRBD2 (5 bases each). The sequence was collected from a young man in good health. Some clones in this sample may be carry-over from other donors' samples. Sequenced: naive CD8+ T cells from PBMCs. Here the CDR3 reads CASKEGKSLSYEQYF. For the CDR3, the DNA is TGTGCCAGCAAAGAGGGGAAGAGCCTCTCCTACGAGCAGTACTTC.